This T cell receptor beta chain was sequenced for a study of blood T cell dynamics during melanoma immunotherapy. Time point given: week 3, after first cycle of checkpoint inhibitor. At 12 weeks after first infusion, RECIST 1.1 defined response for most patients. Only in-frame clones appear in the TCRdb table, and some are missing; sequencing was by immunoSEQ multiplex PCR. In the table there are roughly 6,000 clones, approximately 85% of which are singletons. The sequence was obtained from a human donor with melanoma. The sequences come from blood, collected from a patient treated with checkpoint blockade.

The CDR3: CASSADLGSDTQYF. The CDR3 coding sequence is TGTGCCAGCAGTGCGGACCTAGGATCAGATACGCAGTATTTT. V gene TRBV2 combines with J gene TRBJ2-3; D remains ambiguous. Trimming stripped 4 bases from V and 4 bases from J, with 12 bases between. The germline V gene has CDR1 SNHLY and CDR2 FYNNEI. The CDR3 is made up of 14 amino acids.